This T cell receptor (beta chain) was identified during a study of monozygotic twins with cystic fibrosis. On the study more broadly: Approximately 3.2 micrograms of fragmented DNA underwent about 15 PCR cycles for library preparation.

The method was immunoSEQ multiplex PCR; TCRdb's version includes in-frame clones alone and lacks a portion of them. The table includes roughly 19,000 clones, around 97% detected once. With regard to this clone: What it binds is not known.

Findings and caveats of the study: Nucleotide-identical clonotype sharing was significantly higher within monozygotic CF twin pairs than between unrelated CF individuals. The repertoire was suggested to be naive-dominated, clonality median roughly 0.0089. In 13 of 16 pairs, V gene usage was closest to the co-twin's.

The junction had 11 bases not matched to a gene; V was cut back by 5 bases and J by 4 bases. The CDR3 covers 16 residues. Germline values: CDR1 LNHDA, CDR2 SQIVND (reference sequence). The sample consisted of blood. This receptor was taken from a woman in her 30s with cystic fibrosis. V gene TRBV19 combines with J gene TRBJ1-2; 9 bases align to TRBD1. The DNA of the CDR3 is TGTGCCAGTAGTTCACACAGGACAGGGGACTCCTATGGCTACACCTTC. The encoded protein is CASSSHRTGDSYGYTF.